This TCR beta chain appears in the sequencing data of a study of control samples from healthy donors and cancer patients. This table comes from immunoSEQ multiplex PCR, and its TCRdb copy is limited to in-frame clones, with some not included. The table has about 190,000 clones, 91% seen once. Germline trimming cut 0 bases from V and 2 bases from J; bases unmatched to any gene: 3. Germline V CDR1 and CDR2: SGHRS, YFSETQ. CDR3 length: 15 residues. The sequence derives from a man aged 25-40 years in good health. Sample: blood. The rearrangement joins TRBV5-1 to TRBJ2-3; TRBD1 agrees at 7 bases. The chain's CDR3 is CASSLETGNTDTQYF. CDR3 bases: TGCGCCAGCAGCTTGGAGACAGGGAACACAGATACGCAGTATTTT.